This T cell receptor beta chain was sequenced during a study of T cells in localized non-small cell lung cancer. Only in-frame clones appear in the TCRdb table, and some are missing; sequencing was by immunoSEQ multiplex PCR. The sample yields over 10,000 clones, about 85% seen once. This receptor was obtained from a male donor at least 60 years old with stage I lung adenocarcinoma. This material consisted of peripheral blood, taken before any cancer treatment.

CDR3 amino acids: CASSRGTSDPGEQFF. In DNA, the CDR3 is TGCGCCAGCAGTAGGGGGACTAGCGACCCTGGGGAGCAGTTCTTC. J is TRBJ2-1 and V is TRBV5-1; 10 nucleotides align to TRBD2. V lost 5 bases to trimming and J lost 10 bases; unmatched junction nucleotides: 12. Per germline, CDR1 SGHRS and CDR2 YFSETQ. This CDR3 has 15 residues.